The T cell receptor beta chain described here comes from a study of response to subunit inactivated influenza vaccine. Only a few counts were recorded for this clonotype. From the RT-PCR reads, TCRdb called clonotypes with MiXCR, one entry per CDR3 protein. The sample carries more than 200,000 distinct CDR3 sequences, 12% recorded once. The clonotype was recovered from a man in his fifties who received an inactivated influenza vaccine. The source was non-naive T cells sorted from PBMCs, collected around 15 days before vaccination.

For the CDR3, the DNA is TGTGCCAGCACTAAGGGGGGGACCAATTCACCCCTCCACTTT. Its translation is CASTKGGTNSPLHF. This rearrangement joins TRBV11-2 to TRBJ1-6; a weak D match, TRBD1 (6 bases). V lost 7 bases, J lost 7 bases, and 14 bases lay in between. This CDR3 spans 14 amino acids. Looked up from germline, CDR1 is SGHAT and CDR2 is FQNNGV.